The table lists the clone carrying this T cell receptor beta chain with a count of one. Its specificity is not known. The V and J ends lost 1 base and 4 bases respectively, with 4 bases between them. In germline, CDR1 is MDHEN, CDR2 SYDVKM. The CDR3 runs to 12 residues. The data were taken from a study of T cell responses to AZD1222 COVID-19 vaccine. Study-level findings and limits: The peak T cell response came first, and repertoires were sampled only after it. The span of vaccine-associated CD4 TCRs extended across spike, with dominance at 160-218 and 743-854.

Libraries were prepared by immunoSEQ multiplex PCR; TCRdb keeps only in-frame clonotypes and omits some of them. This repertoire shows under 200,000 clones, about nine tenths found once; its top ten account for approximately 1.5%. This TCR came from an adult in good health. The material was peripheral blood, obtained on day 0 of AZD1222 vaccination. The rearrangement links TRBV28 to TRBJ1-2; D unresolved. The chain's CDR3 is CASSLFFYGYTF. The CDR3 coding sequence is TGTGCCAGCAGTTTATTTTTCTATGGCTACACCTTC.